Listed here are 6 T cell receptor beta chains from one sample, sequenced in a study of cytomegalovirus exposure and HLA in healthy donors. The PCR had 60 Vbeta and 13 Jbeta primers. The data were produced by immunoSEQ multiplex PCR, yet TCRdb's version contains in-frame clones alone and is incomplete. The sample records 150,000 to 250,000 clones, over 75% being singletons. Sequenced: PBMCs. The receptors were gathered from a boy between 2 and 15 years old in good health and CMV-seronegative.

CDR3 amino acids: CATSRAAGDRDPYEQYF. CDR3 bases: TGTGCCACCAGCAGAGCCGCAGGGGACAGGGACCCCTACGAGCAGTACTTC. The gene calls are TRBV15 and TRBJ2-7, with TRBD1 matching 9 bases. The CDR3 contains 17 residues. Trimming cost V 1 base and J 2 bases; bases outside gene matches: 9. Germline V gene lookup returns CDR1 LNHNV and CDR2 YYDKDF (reference sequence).

The CDR3 protein is CASSPDPSGGANEQFF. For the CDR3, the DNA is TGTGCCAGCAGCCCGGACCCGAGCGGGGGAGCCAATGAGCAGTTCTTC. The J gene is TRBJ2-1, the V gene TRBV7-3, with 8 bases lining up with TRBD2. CDR3 length equals 16 residues. V lost 5 bases, J lost 6 bases, and 12 bases stayed unmatched. The germline V gene has CDR1 SGHTA and CDR2 FQGTGA. Complete variable domain (other parts from reference TRBV7-3 and TRBJ2-1): GAGVSQTPSNKVTEKGKYVELRCDPISGHTALYWYRQSLGQGPEFLIYFQGTGAADDSGLPNDRFFAVRPEGSVSTLKIQRTERGDSAVYLCASSPDPSGGANEQFFGPGTRLTVL.

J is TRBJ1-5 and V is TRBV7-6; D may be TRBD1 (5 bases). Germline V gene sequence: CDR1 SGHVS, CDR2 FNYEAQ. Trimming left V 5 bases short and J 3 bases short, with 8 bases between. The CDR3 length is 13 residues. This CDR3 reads CASSQDINQPQHF. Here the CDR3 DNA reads TGTGCCAGCAGCCAGGACATCAATCAGCCCCAGCATTTT.

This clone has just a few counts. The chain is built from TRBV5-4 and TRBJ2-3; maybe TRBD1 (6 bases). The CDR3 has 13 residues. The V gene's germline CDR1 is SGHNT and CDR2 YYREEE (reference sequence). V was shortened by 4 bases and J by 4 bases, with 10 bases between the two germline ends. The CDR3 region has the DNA TGTGCCAGCAGCCCACAGGGCGCAGATACGCAGTATTTT. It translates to CASSPQGADTQYF.

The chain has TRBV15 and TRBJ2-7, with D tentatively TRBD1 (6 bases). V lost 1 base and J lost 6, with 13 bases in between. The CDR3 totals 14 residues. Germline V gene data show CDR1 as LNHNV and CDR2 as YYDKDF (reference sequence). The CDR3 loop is CATSRVRGRGEQYF. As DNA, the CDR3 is TGTGCCACCAGCAGAGTACGGGGCAGGGGCGAGCAGTACTTC.

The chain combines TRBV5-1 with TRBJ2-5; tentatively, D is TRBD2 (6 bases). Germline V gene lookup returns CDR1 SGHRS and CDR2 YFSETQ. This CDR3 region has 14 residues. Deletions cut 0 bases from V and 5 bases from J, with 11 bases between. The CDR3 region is CASSLGPGRETQYF. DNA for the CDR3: TGCGCCAGCAGCTTGGGCCCGGGGAGGGAGACCCAGTACTTC.